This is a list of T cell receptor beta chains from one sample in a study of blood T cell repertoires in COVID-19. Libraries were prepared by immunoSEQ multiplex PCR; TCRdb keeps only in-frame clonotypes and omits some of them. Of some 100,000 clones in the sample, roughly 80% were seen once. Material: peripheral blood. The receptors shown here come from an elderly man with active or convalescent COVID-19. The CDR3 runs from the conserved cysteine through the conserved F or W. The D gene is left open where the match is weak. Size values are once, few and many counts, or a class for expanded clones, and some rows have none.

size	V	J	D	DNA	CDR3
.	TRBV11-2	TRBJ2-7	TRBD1	TGTGCCAGCAGTCCAACGGGACAGGTCTTTAGCGAGCAGTACTTC	CASSPTGQVFSEQYF
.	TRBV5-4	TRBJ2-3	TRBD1	TGTGCCAGCAGCAGCCCCCGGGACAGGGGCACAGATACGCAGTATTTT	CASSSPRDRGTDTQYF
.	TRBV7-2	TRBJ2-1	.	TGTGCCAGCAGCTTAGCGGGGGGGCAATACAATGAGCAGTTCTTC	CASSLAGGQYNEQFF
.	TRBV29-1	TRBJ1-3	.	TGCAGCGTTGTACCGAGGGCGTCTGGAAACACCATATATTTT	CSVVPRASGNTIYF
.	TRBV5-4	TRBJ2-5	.	TGTGCCAGCAGCCCTAACAGGGTAGGGGAGACCCAGTACTTC	CASSPNRVGETQYF
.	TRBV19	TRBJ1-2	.	TGTGCCAGTAGTATAGATGGGGGGAGCGGCTACACCTTC	CASSIDGGSGYTF
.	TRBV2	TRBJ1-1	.	TGTGCCACCCTAATGAACACTGAAGCTTTCTTT	CATLMNTEAFF
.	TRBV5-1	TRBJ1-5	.	TGCGCCAGCAGCTTGGCCGGGGGGGAGGAAGCCCAGCATTTT	CASSLAGGEEAQHF
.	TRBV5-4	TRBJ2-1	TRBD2	TGTGCCAGCAGCCCCAGGGTTGTGGGGGGGGATGAGCAGTTCTTC	CASSPRVVGGDEQFF
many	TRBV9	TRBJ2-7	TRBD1	TGTGCCAGCAGCGTAGCGCCGGGACAGGGAAGGTACGAGCAGTACTTC	CASSVAPGQGRYEQYF
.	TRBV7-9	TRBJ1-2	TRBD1	TGTGCCAGCAGCTTTACAGGGGACCCCTTAATTTTTGGCTACACCTTC	CASSFTGDPLIFGYTF
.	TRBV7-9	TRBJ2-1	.	TGTGCCAGCAGCTTGGGATTGCTTGGGGGACTGGGGTACAATGAGCAGTTCTTC	CASSLGLLGGLGYNEQFF
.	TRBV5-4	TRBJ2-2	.	TGTGCCAGCAGGGCTGAGGGTATCTCCGGGGAGCTGTTTTTT	CASRAEGISGELFF
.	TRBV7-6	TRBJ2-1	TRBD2	TGTGCCAGCAGCTTATCCAGCCGGCCTAGCGGCTCCAATGAGCAGTTCTTC	CASSLSSRPSGSNEQFF
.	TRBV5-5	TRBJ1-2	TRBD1	TGTGCCAGCAGCTTGTCACAGGGGCTGGGTGGCTACACCTTC	CASSLSQGLGGYTF
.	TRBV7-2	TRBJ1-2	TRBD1	TGTGCCAGCAGCCCTAGACAGGGGGCGAGGTCTGGCTACACCTTC	CASSPRQGARSGYTF
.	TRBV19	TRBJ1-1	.	TGTGCCAGTAGTCCCGCGGGGGGGACTGAAGCTTTCTTT	CASSPAGGTEAFF
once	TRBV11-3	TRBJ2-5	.	TGTGCCAGCAGCGACCGGGACATCCAAGAGACCCAGTACTTC	CASSDRDIQETQYF
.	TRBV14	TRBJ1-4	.	TGTGCCAGCAGCTCCGTCAGGGGCCTAGGTGAAAAACTGTTTTTT	CASSSVRGLGEKLFF
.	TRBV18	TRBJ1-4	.	TGTGCCAGCTCGGCCTTGGGACAAGGGGAAAAACTGTTTTTT	CASSALGQGEKLFF
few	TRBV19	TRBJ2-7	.	TGTGCCAGTAGTATTTCTCACGACAGACCCTTATGGCAGTACTTC	CASSISHDRPLWQYF
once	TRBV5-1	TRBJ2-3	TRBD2	TGCGCCAGCACTTCCCTGGGGGGGGCAGATACGCAGTATTTT	CASTSLGGADTQYF
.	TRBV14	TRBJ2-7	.	TGTGCCAGCAGCCAAGCCGCCACTCAAGGCGGATTCACCTACGAGCAGTACTTC	CASSQAATQGGFTYEQYF
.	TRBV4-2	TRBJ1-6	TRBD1	TGTGCCAGCAGCCAAGAGGACAGGGGGCCTTTTTCACCCCTCCACTTT	CASSQEDRGPFSPLHF
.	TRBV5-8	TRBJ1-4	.	TGTGCCAGCACCTTGACAGTTCCTCTTGAAAAACTGTTTTTT	CASTLTVPLEKLFF
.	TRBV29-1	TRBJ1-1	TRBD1	TGCAGCGTGGGGAGGGACAGGGGAAGGAACACTGAAGCTTTCTTT	CSVGRDRGRNTEAFF
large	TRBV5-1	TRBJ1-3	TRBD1	TGCGCCAGCAGCTGGGACAGTCAGAGCTCTGGAAACACCATATATTTT	CASSWDSQSSGNTIYF